This passage covers 23 T cell receptor beta chains from one sample sequenced in a study of response to subunit inactivated influenza vaccine. One entry per CDR3 protein results from TCRdb running MiXCR on the RT-PCR reads. The table lists hundreds of thousands of distinct CDR3 sequences, 7.6% of them singletons. The source material was PBMCs from blood, sampled roughly 24 months after vaccination. The receptor set was obtained from a man aged 50 to 75 who received an inactivated influenza vaccine.

Turning to this clonotype: A junction end diverges from the germline sequence, so it may reflect a read error. This chain links TRBV10-3 with TRBJ1-3, with a possible D match to TRBD1 (6 bases). Germline V gives CDR1 ENHRY, CDR2 SYGVKD. This CDR3 contains 16 residues. The CDR3 loop is CAISQSSGAGGNTIYF. CDR3 DNA sequence: TGTGCCATCAGTCAGTCTTCGGGGGCTGGTGGAAACACCATATATTTT.

This clonotype came up a few times. The chain joins TRBV11-2 to TRBJ2-7; TRBD2 matches 13 bases. With 1 base clipped from V and 3 bases from J, the junction kept 12 bases outside the gene matches. CDR1 is SGHAT and CDR2 is FQNNGV in the germline V gene. The CDR3 is made up of 19 amino acids. CDR3 in amino acids: CASSLVPTSGRALGYEQYF. DNA for the CDR3: TGTGCCAGCAGCTTAGTCCCCACTAGCGGGAGGGCCTTAGGCTACGAGCAGTACTTC.

This chain links TRBV6-2 or TRBV6-3 with TRBJ2-3; weak D call: TRBD2 (6 bases). This CDR3 comprises 15 residues. V gave up 0 bases and J gave up 2 bases, with 9 bases separating them. Germline CDR1 MNHEY, CDR2 SVGEGT. The CDR3 here is CASSYSSGPTDTQYF. CDR3 bases: TGTGCCAGCAGTTACTCTAGCGGCCCCACAGATACGCAGTATTTT.

This clonotype was recorded a few times. This sequence joins TRBV3-1 and TRBJ1-5; D possibly corresponds to TRBD1 (6 bases). The V end was cut by 6 bases, the J end by 6 bases, with 15 bases between. Germline CDR1 is LGHDT and CDR2 is YNNKEL (reference sequence). The CDR3 loop spans 14 amino acids. The CDR3 DNA follows: TGTGCCAGCAGTCCACAGGGTACGTTTCAGCCCCAGCATTTT. Translating gives CASSPQGTFQPQHF.

This clonotype was found many times. V and J are TRBV20-1 and TRBJ2-2, with 11 bases that match TRBD2. Germline CDR1 DFQATT, CDR2 SNEGSKA (reference sequence). The ends lost 4 bases at V and 4 bases at J; junction bases unmatched: 2. This CDR3 region has 14 residues. This CDR3 reads CSATGTSGTGELFF. CDR3 in DNA: TGCAGTGCTACCGGGACTAGCGGCACCGGGGAGCTGTTTTTT.

This clonotype was observed many times. V is TRBV20-1 and J is TRBJ1-1; D remains unclear. V lost 0 bases to trimming and J lost 4 bases, with 21 bases between them. The CDR3 is made up of 17 amino acids. Germline loops: CDR1 DFQATT, CDR2 SNEGSKA (reference sequence). The CDR3 spells CSARDRRAGALFTEAFF. DNA of the CDR3: TGCAGTGCTAGAGATAGAAGGGCCGGAGCTCTCTTCACTGAAGCTTTCTTT.

The chain uses TRBV20-1 and TRBJ1-2; a possible D gene is TRBD1 (6 bases). V was shortened by 5 bases and J by 2 bases, with 12 bases between the two germline ends. CDR1 and CDR2 (germline): DFQATT, SNEGSKA (reference sequence). The CDR3 sequence is 13 residues long. CDR3 coding DNA: TGCAGTGCTGTAGACAGGAGAAACTATGGCTACACCTTC. It specifies CSAVDRRNYGYTF.

This clonotype occurred a few times. The junction and the germline gene differ at one end; a read error may be behind it. The chain is built from TRBV5-1 and TRBJ2-3; TRBD1 agrees at 8 bases. The CDR3 extends over 15 amino acids. CDR1 and CDR2 (germline): SGHRS, YFSETQ. CDR3 nucleotides: TGTGCCAGCAGTTTAGGGGGACAGGGCACAGATACGCAGTATTTT. As protein: CASSLGGQGTDTQYF.

The CDR3 here is CASSQDFFQGTNTGELFF. CDR3 coding DNA: TGCGCCAGCAGCCAAGACTTTTTCCAGGGAACTAACACCGGGGAGCTGTTTTTT. The V and J genes are TRBV4-3 and TRBJ2-2; a possible D gene is TRBD1 (5 bases). Germline CDR1 LGHNA, CDR2 YSLEER. V was cut by 0 bases and J by 2 bases, with 16 bases left in between. CDR3 length equals 18 residues.

This clonotype was found a few times. The chain employs TRBV6-2 or TRBV6-3 and TRBJ1-5; D ambiguous. Germline CDR1 reads MNHEY; CDR2 reads SVGEGT. Trimming cost V 8 bases and J 2 bases, with 16 bases left between them. The CDR3 loop spans 15 amino acids. The CDR3 bases are TGTGCCAGCGGGAACGAGGGTTTTGGCAATCAGCCCCAGCATTTT. Encoded protein: CASGNEGFGNQPQHF.

This clonotype has only a few counts. The chain links TRBV11-3 to TRBJ2-7; D not certain. There are 14 residues in the CDR3. The V gene's germline CDR1 is SGHNT and CDR2 YENEEA. V shed 0 bases and J shed 5 bases, with 11 bases lying between them. CDR3 sequence: CASSLDPTTNEQYF. The CDR3 bases are TGTGCCAGCAGCTTAGATCCGACGACAAACGAGCAGTACTTC.

The chain carries TRBV7-2 and TRBJ1-4; D is possibly TRBD1 (6 bases). The CDR3 loop spans 16 amino acids. The germline V gene encodes CDR1 SGHTA and CDR2 FQGNSA. V shed 1 base and J shed 7 bases, with 16 bases lying between them. The CDR3 is CASSLVSTGSTEKLFF. In DNA, the CDR3 is TGTGCCAGCAGCTTAGTCTCCACAGGGTCTACTGAAAAACTGTTTTTT.

The chain uses TRBV18 and TRBJ1-4, with a weak D call TRBD1 (6 bases). Germline V gives CDR1 KGHSH, CDR2 LQKENI. Trimming took 3 bases from V and 14 from J, leaving 10 bases between them. The CDR3 consists of 11 residues. CDR3 sequence: CASSPGQLLFF. In DNA, the CDR3 is TGTGCCAGCTCACCTGGACAGTTGCTGTTTTTT.

Only a few counts were recorded for this clonotype. The chain is built from TRBV11-2 and TRBJ1-6, with D perhaps TRBD1 (6 bases). The CDR3 loop spans 15 amino acids. Per the germline V gene, CDR1 is SGHAT and CDR2 is FQNNGV. V dropped 1 base and J dropped 6 bases, with 10 bases sitting between them. CDR3 nucleotide sequence: TGTGCCAGCAGCTTAGGTGGAGGGGGTAATTCACCCCTCCACTTT. Encoded protein: CASSLGGGGNSPLHF.

The table lists this clonotype with a few counts. This chain uses TRBV7-9 with TRBJ2-5; D is undetermined. CDR3 length: 13 residues. Deletions cut 0 bases from V and 9 bases from J, with 11 bases between. Per the germline V gene, CDR1 is SEHNR and CDR2 is FQNEAQ (reference sequence). Here the CDR3 reads CASSLAAGGAQYF. DNA of the CDR3: TGTGCCAGCAGCTTAGCCGCCGGTGGGGCCCAGTACTTC.

The gene calls are TRBV9 and TRBJ2-1, with 10 bases identical to TRBD2. This CDR3 is 14 amino acids long. Germline trimming cut 0 bases from V and 10 bases from J; bases unmatched to any gene: 4. The germline V gene encodes CDR1 SGDLS and CDR2 YYNGEE. CDR3 DNA sequence: TGTGCCAGCAGCGTAGCCGGGACTAGCGAGGAGCAGTTCTTC. This sequence encodes CASSVAGTSEEQFF.

This clonotype was counted only a few times. This chain joins TRBV15 and TRBJ1-2; D call uncertain. Trimming took off 2 bases at V and 0 bases at J, with 7 bases between the two ends. This CDR3 comprises 14 residues. Germline-derived CDR1 and CDR2 are LNHNV and YYDKDF (reference sequence). CDR3 in DNA: TGTGCCACCAGCAGATCCATCACTAACTATGGCTACACCTTC. Translation gives CATSRSITNYGYTF.

The table lists this clonotype with many counts. The chain uses TRBV6-2 or TRBV6-3 and TRBJ2-3; D not certain. Germline assignment: CDR1 MNHEY and CDR2 SVGEGT. The CDR3 loop spans 15 amino acids. V dropped 5 bases and J dropped 1 base, with 13 bases sitting between them. CDR3 bases: TGTGCCAGCAGTCCAATAAGTAGGGGCACAGATACGCAGTATTTT. Translating it yields CASSPISRGTDTQYF.

The sample holds many counts of this clonotype. This rearrangement joins TRBV4-3 to TRBJ1-5; tentatively, D is TRBD1 (5 bases). CDR1 is LGHNA, CDR2 YSLEER, per germline. The ends were cut back, 1 base at V and 4 bases at J, with 5 bases in the middle. The CDR3 has 13 residues. CDR3 region: CASSQGTNQPQHF. In nucleotides, the CDR3 is TGCGCCAGCAGCCAAGGGACAAATCAGCCCCAGCATTTT.

Ten or more counts support this clonotype. The chain uses TRBV29-1 and TRBJ2-1; D is unclear. The V end lost 4 bases, the J end lost 7 bases, and 8 bases lay between the germline ends. Germline V gene lookup returns CDR1 SQVTM and CDR2 ANQGSEA. This CDR3 contains 11 residues. The chain's CDR3 is CSVGRINEQFF. CDR3 in DNA: TGCAGCGTTGGGCGTATTAATGAGCAGTTCTTC.

There are many counts of this clonotype. The rearrangement joins TRBV20-1 to TRBJ2-2; 9 bases align to TRBD1. This CDR3 is built from 13 residues. The V gene's germline CDR1 is DFQATT and CDR2 SNEGSKA (reference sequence). Here the CDR3 DNA reads TGCAGCGTACAGGGGGCAACCGCCGGGGAGCTGTTTTTT. The encoded protein is CSVQGATAGELFF.

This rearrangement joins TRBV5-1 to TRBJ2-2; 9 bases align to TRBD1. The CDR3 runs to 15 residues. Germline V gene sequence: CDR1 SGHRS, CDR2 YFSETQ. With V trimmed by 5 bases and J by 1 base, 3 bases remained unmatched. CDR3 sequence (DNA): TGCGCCAGCAGACCGGACAGGGGGAACACCGGGGAGCTGTTTTTT. It specifies CASRPDRGNTGELFF.

The chain is built from TRBV20-1 and TRBJ1-1, with 7 positions matching TRBD1. V shed 4 bases and J 5 bases; nucleotides not matched to a gene: 13. The CDR3 runs to 15 residues. Per the germline V gene, CDR1 is DFQATT and CDR2 is SNEGSKA (reference sequence). CDR3 sequence (DNA): TGCAGTGCTATAGACAGGGTAAGGGCAGGAACTGAAGCTTTCTTT. This codes for CSAIDRVRAGTEAFF.